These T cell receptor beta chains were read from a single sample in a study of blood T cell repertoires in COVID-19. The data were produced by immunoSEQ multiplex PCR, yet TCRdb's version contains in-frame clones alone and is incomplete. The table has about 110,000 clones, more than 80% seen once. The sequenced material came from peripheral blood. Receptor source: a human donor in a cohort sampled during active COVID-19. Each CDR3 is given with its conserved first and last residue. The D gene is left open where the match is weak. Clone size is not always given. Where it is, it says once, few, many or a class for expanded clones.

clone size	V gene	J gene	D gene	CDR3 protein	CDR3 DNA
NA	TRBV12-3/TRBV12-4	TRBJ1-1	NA	CASSQTDTWAFF	TGTGCCAGCAGTCAGACCGACACGTGGGCTTTCTTT
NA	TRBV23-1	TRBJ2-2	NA	CASSQPTDSSCTGELFF	TGCGCCAGCAGTCAACCCACGGACAGTAGTTGTACCGGGGAGCTGTTTTTT
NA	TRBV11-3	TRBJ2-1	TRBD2	CASRTNLLAVGSNEQFF	TGTGCCAGCCGAACAAATTTACTAGCGGTGGGTAGCAATGAGCAGTTCTTC
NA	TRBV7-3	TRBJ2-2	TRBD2	CASSPNGGKNTGELFF	TGTGCCAGCAGCCCAAACGGGGGGAAGAACACCGGGGAGCTGTTTTTT
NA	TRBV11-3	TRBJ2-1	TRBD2	CASSPGGLAVYNEQFF	TGTGCCAGCAGCCCGGGAGGACTAGCGGTCTACAATGAGCAGTTCTTC
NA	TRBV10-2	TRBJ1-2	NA	CASMADAYGYTF	TGCGCCAGCATGGCAGATGCTTATGGCTACACCTTC
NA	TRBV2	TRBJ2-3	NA	CASRQGQDTDTQYF	TGTGCCAGCAGACAGGGTCAGGACACAGATACGCAGTATTTT
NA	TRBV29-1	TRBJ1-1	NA	CSVVRGVAFF	TGCAGCGTTGTTCGGGGGGTAGCTTTCTTT
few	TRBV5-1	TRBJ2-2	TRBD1	CASTPQDRAWTGELFF	TGCGCCAGCACCCCTCAGGACAGGGCGTGGACCGGGGAGCTGTTTTTT
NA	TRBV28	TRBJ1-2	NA	CASSGRGIRYRYGYTF	TGTGCCAGCAGTGGTAGGGGGATTCGTTATCGCTATGGCTACACCTTC
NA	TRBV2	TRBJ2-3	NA	CASSDDSIPSTDTQYF	TGTGCCAGCAGTGACGACAGTATACCTAGCACAGATACGCAGTATTTT
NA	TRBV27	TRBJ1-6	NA	CASSLSMGALNSPLHF	TGTGCCAGCAGTTTGAGTATGGGGGCCCTCAATTCACCCCTCCACTTT
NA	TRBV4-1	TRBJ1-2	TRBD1	CASSQKTGERNYGYTF	TGCGCCAGCAGCCAAAAGACAGGGGAGCGGAACTATGGCTACACCTTC
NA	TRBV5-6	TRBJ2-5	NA	CASSLGGPGQSQETQYF	TGTGCCAGCAGCTTGGGGGGCCCTGGACAGTCCCAAGAGACCCAGTACTTC
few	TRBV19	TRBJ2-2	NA	CASSVNRAGELFF	TGTGCCAGTAGTGTTAACAGGGCCGGGGAGCTGTTTTTT
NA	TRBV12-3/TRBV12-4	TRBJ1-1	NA	CASSSSGRPEAFF	TGTGCCAGCAGTTCGAGTGGCAGGCCGGAAGCTTTCTTT
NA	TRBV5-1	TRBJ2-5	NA	CASGSPGQETQYF	TGCGCCAGCGGTTCACCGGGCCAAGAGACCCAGTACTTC
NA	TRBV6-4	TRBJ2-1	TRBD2	CASSLGTSLYNEQFF	TGTGCCAGCAGTCTTGGGACTAGCCTCTACAATGAGCAGTTCTTC
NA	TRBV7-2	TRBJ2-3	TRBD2	CASSLAPGLAGRTLSSTDTQYF	TGTGCCAGCAGCTTAGCGCCCGGTTTAGCGGGACGGACCCTATCCTCCACAGATACGCAGTATTTT
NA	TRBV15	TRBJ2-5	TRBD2	CATSRDSGTSGGWKTQYF	TGTGCCACCAGCAGAGATTCCGGGACTAGCGGGGGGTGGAAGACCCAGTACTTC
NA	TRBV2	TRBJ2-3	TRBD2	CASTLTSGGLGNTQYF	TGTGCCAGCACCTTGACTAGCGGGGGACTCGGTAATACGCAGTATTTT
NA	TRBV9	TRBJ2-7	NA	CASSPTGTRYEQYF	TGTGCCAGCAGCCCCACAGGGACCAGGTACGAGCAGTACTTC
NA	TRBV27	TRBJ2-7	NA	CASSGDRYAQYF	TGTGCCAGCAGTGGAGACAGGTACGCGCAGTACTTC
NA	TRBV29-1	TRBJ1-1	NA	CSVPRTVMNTEAFF	TGCAGCGTTCCCCGGACAGTTATGAACACTGAAGCTTTCTTT
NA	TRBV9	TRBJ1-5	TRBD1	CASSATSPTGVSNQPQHF	TGTGCCAGCAGCGCCACGTCCCCGACAGGGGTTAGCAATCAGCCCCAGCATTTT
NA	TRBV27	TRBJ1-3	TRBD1	CASSLGQGSGNTIYF	TGTGCCAGCAGTCTCGGACAGGGTTCTGGAAACACCATATATTTT
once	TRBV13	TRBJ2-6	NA	CASNLRNSGANVLTF	TGTGCCAGCAACCTAAGAAACTCTGGGGCCAACGTCCTGACTTTC
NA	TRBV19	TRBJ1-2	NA	CASNTGTDYGYTF	TGTGCCAGTAATACGGGGACTGACTATGGCTACACCTTC
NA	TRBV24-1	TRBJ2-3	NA	CATSDIEGGLTDTQYF	TGTGCCACCAGTGATATTGAAGGAGGCCTCACAGATACGCAGTATTTT
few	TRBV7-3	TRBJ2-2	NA	CASSPIAETGELFF	TGTGCCAGCAGCCCCATAGCGGAAACCGGGGAGCTGTTTTTT
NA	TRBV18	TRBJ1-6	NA	CASSRGTTGLSDIQGPLHF	TGTGCCAGCTCAAGGGGGACCACAGGGTTGAGTGACATCCAGGGACCCCTCCACTTT
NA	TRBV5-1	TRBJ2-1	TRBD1	CASSSLQGNEQFF	TGCGCCAGCAGCTCTTTACAGGGGAATGAGCAGTTCTTC
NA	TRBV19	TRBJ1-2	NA	CASSIGASSDYGYTF	TGTGCCAGTAGTATAGGGGCCAGTTCGGACTATGGCTACACCTTC
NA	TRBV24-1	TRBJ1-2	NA	CATSDDNPSGFYGYTF	TGTGCCACCAGTGATGATAACCCTAGCGGATTTTATGGCTACACCTTC
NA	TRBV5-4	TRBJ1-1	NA	CASSLAVGALNTEAFF	TGTGCCAGCAGCTTGGCTGTGGGGGCGCTGAACACTGAAGCTTTCTTT
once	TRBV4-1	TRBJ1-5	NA	CASSQDWGGGQPQHF	TGCGCCAGCAGCCAAGATTGGGGGGGTGGTCAGCCCCAGCATTTT
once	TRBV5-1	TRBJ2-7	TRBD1	CASSLASYRGADEQYF	TGCGCCAGCAGCTTGGCCTCTTACAGGGGGGCTGACGAGCAGTACTTC
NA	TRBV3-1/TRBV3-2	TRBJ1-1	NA	CASSQGLGDMNTEAFF	TGTGCCAGCAGCCAAGGGTTAGGGGATATGAACACTGAAGCTTTCTTT
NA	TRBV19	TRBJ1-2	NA	CASSMPGVGGYTF	TGTGCCAGTAGTATGCCGGGGGTGGGAGGCTACACCTTC
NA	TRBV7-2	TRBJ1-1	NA	CASTDGAPGNTEAFF	TGTGCCAGCACCGATGGCGCCCCAGGGAACACTGAAGCTTTCTTT
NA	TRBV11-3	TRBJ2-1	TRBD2	CASSLVGLADNEQFF	TGTGCCAGCAGCTTAGTAGGACTAGCGGACAATGAGCAGTTCTTC
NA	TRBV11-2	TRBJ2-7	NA	CASSLDRGNEQYF	TGTGCCAGCAGCTTAGACAGGGGAAACGAGCAGTACTTC
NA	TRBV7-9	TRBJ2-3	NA	CASSTALDYRLSTDTQYF	TGTGCCAGCAGCACAGCGCTCGACTACCGCTTAAGCACAGATACGCAGTATTTT
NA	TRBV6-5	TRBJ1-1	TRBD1	CASDGPDRGGVF	TGTGCCAGCGACGGACCAGACAGGGGTGGGGTCTTT
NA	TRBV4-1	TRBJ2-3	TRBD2	CASSESGTSGADTQYF	TGCGCCAGCAGCGAAAGCGGGACTAGCGGTGCAGATACGCAGTATTTT